The 23 T cell receptor beta chains given below trace back to one sample, sequenced in a study of shared clonotypes between healthy human individuals. The table came from immunoSEQ multiplex PCR; TCRdb's copy has only in-frame clones and leaves some out. The profile covers roughly 1 million clones, with about 75% appearing a single time and less than 1.5% taken by the ten largest. Sequenced material: memory CD4+ T cells sorted from blood. Sample subset: CD45RA-negative fraction. The receptors come from a man between 18 and 29 years old in good health.

This chain joins TRBV5-1 and TRBJ2-5, with TRBD2 identical over 9 bases. The CDR3 is 16 amino acids. From germline, CDR1 is SGHRS and CDR2 YFSETQ. V was pared by 3 bases and J by 5 bases, with 11 bases of the junction left unmatched. CDR3 loop: CASSSEPRGLAETQYF. Written as DNA, the CDR3 is TGCGCCAGCAGCTCGGAGCCTCGGGGACTAGCTGAGACCCAGTACTTC.

This rearrangement joins TRBV5-1 to TRBJ2-5, with TRBD2 matching 10 bases. The V gene's germline CDR1 is SGHRS and CDR2 YFSETQ. This CDR3 has 16 amino acids. V shed 0 bases, J shed 1 base, and the junction held 3 bases outside the gene matches. CDR3 sequence reads: CASSLGGLAAQETQYF. CDR3 sequence (DNA): TGCGCCAGCAGCTTGGGTGGACTAGCGGCCCAAGAGACCCAGTACTTC.

V gene TRBV4-1 combines with J gene TRBJ2-5, with no clear D. Trimming took 1 base from V and 5 from J, leaving 14 bases between them. The germline V gene encodes CDR1 MGHRA and CDR2 YSYEKL. CDR3 length equals 15 residues. The CDR3 nucleotides read TGCGCCAGCAGCCAAGGAATTTTGGGTTTGGAGACCCAGTACTTC. Protein sequence: CASSQGILGLETQYF.

The V and J genes are TRBV5-8 and TRBJ1-5, with TRBD1 as a possible D gene (5 bases). V was shortened by 2 bases and J by 6 bases, with 18 bases between the two germline ends. This CDR3 region has 16 residues. The V gene's germline CDR1 is SGHTS and CDR2 YDEGEE. CDR3 region: CASSFASGTGGQPQHF. The CDR3 nucleotides are TGTGCCAGCAGCTTCGCTTCTGGGACCGGGGGTCAGCCCCAGCATTTT.

The rearrangement links TRBV6-5 to TRBJ1-2, with 7 bases matching TRBD1. V was clipped by 7 bases and J by 8 bases; unmatched bases: 10. The CDR3 has 13 amino acids. The germline V gene encodes CDR1 MNHEY and CDR2 SVGAGI. CDR3 in amino acids: CASKDTGVGGYTF. The DNA of the CDR3 is TGTGCCAGCAAGGACACAGGGGTCGGCGGCTACACCTTC.

The chain recombines TRBV28 with TRBJ1-2, with TRBD1 identical over 8 bases. This CDR3 has 15 residues. Trimming removed 6 bases from V and 4 bases from J; junction bases left unmatched: 10. The V gene's germline CDR1 is MDHEN and CDR2 SYDVKM. The CDR3 protein is CASRTGTGKGYGYTF. The CDR3 nucleotides are TGTGCCAGCAGAACCGGGACAGGAAAAGGCTATGGCTACACCTTC.

The chain carries TRBV6-6 and TRBJ2-7, with TRBD2 as a possible D gene (6 bases). This CDR3 comprises 16 residues. Germline lookup yields CDR1 MNHNY and CDR2 SVGAGI (reference sequence). V was shortened by 7 bases and J by 5 bases, with 24 bases between the two germline ends. The CDR3 DNA sequence: TGTGCCAGCACCATACGCGGGGCCACGGGATCCGACGAGCAGTACTTC. It is translated as CASTIRGATGSDEQYF.

The J gene is TRBJ1-4, the V gene TRBV6-5; no firm D call. Germline V CDR1 and CDR2: MNHEY, SVGAGI. The CDR3 covers 15 residues. Trimming removed 2 bases from V and 0 bases from J, with 7 bases in between. Here the CDR3 DNA reads TGTGCCAGCAGTTACGGGCTTTCAACTAATGAAAAACTGTTTTTT. It codes for CASSYGLSTNEKLFF.

CDR3 amino acids: CASSSGQGAPGYTF. The CDR3 nucleotides are TGCGCCAGCAGCTCCGGACAGGGGGCGCCGGGCTACACCTTC. This rearrangement joins TRBV5-1 to TRBJ1-2; 11 bases align to TRBD1. V gave up 3 bases and J gave up 8 bases; unmatched junction bases: 6. Germline V gene sequence: CDR1 SGHRS, CDR2 YFSETQ. This CDR3 is built from 14 residues.

This sequence joins TRBV28 and TRBJ2-6; no firm D call. Germline V CDR1 and CDR2: MDHEN, SYDVKM. Trimming cost V 5 bases and J 0 bases, with 17 bases left between them. This CDR3 has 18 residues. For the CDR3, the DNA is TGTGCCAGCAGTCCACCCACGAAGAGGAGCTCTGGGGCCAACGTCCTGACTTTC. This sequence encodes CASSPPTKRSSGANVLTF.

This clone was seen just once. The same CDR3 also results from other DNA sequences found in this sample. The rearrangement joins TRBV30 to TRBJ2-2; D gene unclear. Trimming took 0 bases from V and 4 from J, leaving 6 bases between them. CDR1 is GTSNPN, CDR2 SVGIG, per germline (reference sequence). The CDR3 contains 13 residues. CDR3 DNA: TGTGCCTGGAGTGTAGGTTCCACCGGGGAGCTGTTTTTT. Its translation: CAWSVGSTGELFF.

The chain carries TRBV9 and TRBJ2-7; D is undetermined. The ends were cut back, 4 bases at V and 3 bases at J, with 14 bases in the middle. Germline-derived CDR1 and CDR2 are SGDLS and YYNGEE. This CDR3 spans 14 amino acids. CDR3 sequence (DNA): TGTGCCAGCAGCAAGACCGGCAGCTTCTACGAGCAGTACTTC. It is translated as CASSKTGSFYEQYF.

The chain combines TRBV19 with TRBJ1-3, with no clear D. The CDR3 is made up of 13 amino acids. Germline V gene lookup returns CDR1 LNHDA and CDR2 SQIVND (reference sequence). The V end lost 7 bases, the J end lost 2 bases, and 9 bases lay between the germline ends. CDR3 region: CASTPGPGNTIYF. The CDR3 nucleotides read TGTGCCAGTACCCCAGGTCCTGGAAACACCATATATTTT.

This clone was recorded a few times. V usage is TRBV2 and J usage is TRBJ2-7; D ambiguous. Germline V CDR1 and CDR2: SNHLY, FYNNEI. CDR3 size: 11 residues. In nucleotides, the CDR3 is TGTGCCAGCAGTTTAAGTGGTGTGATACTGGTC. Translation gives CASSLSGVILV.

On this clone: Other DNA sequences of this sample code for an identical CDR3. This sequence joins TRBV5-4 and TRBJ2-5; tentatively, D is TRBD1 or TRBD2 (5 bases each). The length of the CDR3 is 13 residues. The V gene lost 3 bases and the J gene lost 5 bases, with 11 bases spanning the gap. Germline CDR1 reads SGHNT; CDR2 reads YYREEE (reference sequence). Here the CDR3 reads CASSWDPRETQYF. For the CDR3, the DNA is TGTGCCAGCAGCTGGGACCCGAGGGAGACCCAGTACTTC.

This sequence joins TRBV21-1 and TRBJ2-5; the table's D gene call, TRBD2, was not cross checked with the DNA. TRBV21-1 is classified as a pseudogene. CDR3 length: 20 amino acids. CDR3 in amino acids: CASSKKGRGTRRRNQETQYF. Here the CDR3 DNA reads TGTGCCAGCAGCAAAAAGGGGAGGGGGACTCGCCGAAGAAACCAAGAGACCCAGTACTTC.

The CDR3 protein is CAWSVQGPEKLFF. CDR3 DNA sequence: TGTGCCTGGAGTGTACAGGGGCCTGAAAAACTGTTTTTT. The rearrangement links TRBV30 to TRBJ1-4; 7 bases match TRBD1. Germline values: CDR1 GTSNPN, CDR2 SVGIG (reference sequence). The V and J ends lost 0 bases and 7 bases, in that order; junction bases with no gene match: 2. The CDR3 loop spans 13 amino acids.

This clone was seen at least ten times. V and J are TRBV7-9 and TRBJ2-7; possibly TRBD1 or TRBD2 for D (5 bases each). CDR1 is SEHNR, CDR2 FQNEAQ, per germline (reference sequence). The V and J ends lost 5 bases and 0 bases respectively, with 11 bases between them. The CDR3 runs 14 residues. CDR3 loop: CASSRDPSSYEQYF. As DNA, the CDR3 is TGTGCCAGCAGCCGGGACCCCAGCTCCTACGAGCAGTACTTC.

This clone was detected only a few times. The V and J genes are TRBV27 and TRBJ2-3; D ambiguous. The germline V and J ends were trimmed by 6 bases and 7 bases, with 14 bases remaining between them. CDR3 length equals 13 residues. Germline V lookup: CDR1 MNHEY, CDR2 SMNVEV (reference sequence). DNA for the CDR3: TGTGCCAGCAGCCAACTAAGTAGTTATACGCAGTATTTT. This gives the protein CASSQLSSYTQYF.

V usage is TRBV7-2 and J usage is TRBJ1-1, with D unresolved. V was pared by 4 bases and J by 3 bases, with 6 bases between. CDR1 SGHTA and CDR2 FQGNSA come from the germline V gene. The CDR3 length is 12 residues. The CDR3 reads CASSSGYTEAFF. The CDR3 DNA follows: TGTGCCAGCAGCTCGGGGTACACTGAAGCTTTCTTT.

The J gene is TRBJ2-2, the V gene TRBV5-4; D not resolved. CDR1 and CDR2 from the germline V gene are SGHNT and YYREEE (reference sequence). V was shortened by 0 bases and J by 4 bases, with 13 bases between the two germline ends. The CDR3 runs 16 residues. CDR3 DNA sequence: TGTGCCAGCAGCTTGGTTTCCGGTTTGGGCACCGGGGAGCTGTTTTTT. This codes for CASSLVSGLGTGELFF.

The V and J genes are TRBV29-1 and TRBJ2-3, with TRBD1 matching over 7 bases. This CDR3 is built from 11 residues. Germline CDR1 reads SQVTM; CDR2 reads ANQGSEA. J was trimmed by 6 bases and V by 6 bases; bases with no gene match: 3. The CDR3 bases are TGCAGCGTCCGCAGGGGGGATACGCAGTATTTT. This gives the protein CSVRRGDTQYF.

The genes are TRBV6-6 and TRBJ1-1; D is uncertain. Trimming removed 2 bases at V and 7 bases at J, with 8 bases between. From germline, CDR1 is MNHNY and CDR2 SVGAGI (reference sequence). The CDR3 runs 12 residues. CDR3 sequence reads: CASSYGEVEAFF. Here the CDR3 DNA reads TGTGCCAGCAGTTACGGGGAAGTTGAAGCTTTCTTT.